These 25 T cell receptor beta chains were sequenced from one sample in a study of beta chain features in type 1 diabetes. Whole-study results and caveats: Shorter TCRB CDR3s, moderately but significantly so, were found in Type 1 diabetes patients in all four CD4+ subsets.

Isolated RNA was reverse transcribed in full, so expressed TCRB transcripts were sequenced. Repertoires were generated with immunoSEQ multiplex PCR, while TCRdb's copy carries only in-frame clones and drops some. In the table there are about 250,000 clones, around 9.9% of which are singletons. Their target antigens are unknown. The sample was naive CD4+ T cells from blood. The receptors were sampled from a man in his thirties or forties with type 1 diabetes.

This clone was recorded a few times. The V and J genes are TRBV28 and TRBJ2-1; TRBD1 matches 9 bases. Looked up from germline, CDR1 is MDHEN and CDR2 is SYDVKM. V was clipped by 3 bases and J by 6 bases; unmatched bases: 6. This CDR3 region has 15 residues. CDR3 residues: CASSLGQGRVNEQFF. The CDR3 DNA reads as TGTGCCAGCAGTTTGGGACAGGGAAGGGTCAATGAGCAGTTCTTC.

This clone occurred a few times. The chain recombines TRBV14 with TRBJ1-6, with TRBD1 as a possible D gene (5 bases). This CDR3 contains 13 residues. Germline CDR1 reads SGHDN; CDR2 reads FVKESK. Trimming shortened V by 4 bases and J by 10 bases, and 11 bases separated the two germline ends. CDR3 nucleotide sequence: TGTGCCAGCAGCCTTCTGGGGGGATCACCCCTCCACTTT. Translating gives CASSLLGGSPLHF. Combining the CDR3 with reference TRBV14 and TRBJ1-6 gives the whole variable domain EAGVTQFPSHSVIEKGQTVTLRCDPISGHDNLYWYRRVMGKEIKFLLHFVKESKQDESGMPNNRFLAERTGGTYSTLKVQPAELEDSGVYFCASSLLGGSPLHFGNGTRLTVT.

J is TRBJ2-1 and V is TRBV28, with unresolved D. V was shortened by 6 bases and J by 2 bases, with 14 bases between the two germline ends. Germline values: CDR1 MDHEN, CDR2 SYDVKM. The CDR3 has 15 residues. The CDR3 loop reads CASRGADLTYNEQFF. For the CDR3, the DNA is TGTGCCAGCAGGGGCGCCGACCTCACCTACAATGAGCAGTTCTTC.

This clone has a handful of counts. V gene TRBV30 combines with J gene TRBJ1-4; 9 bases agree with TRBD1. J gave up 8 bases and V 2 bases, and 9 bases lay outside the gene matches. This CDR3 is built from 15 residues. Germline V gene lookup returns CDR1 GTSNPN and CDR2 SVGIG (reference sequence). The CDR3: CAWSKRLGQGEKLFF. Written as DNA, the CDR3 is TGTGCCTGGAGTAAGCGGTTGGGACAGGGAGAAAAACTGTTTTTT.

The genes are TRBV10-3 and TRBJ2-7, with 10 bases that match TRBD1. The V gene end was trimmed by 1 base and the J gene end by 4 bases; junction bases not matched to a gene: 7. This CDR3 has 16 residues. The germline gives CDR1 ENHRY, CDR2 SYGVKD. CDR3 coding DNA: TGTGCCATCAGTGAGTTCGGACAGGGGGTGAGGTACGAGCAGTACTTC. This translates into CAISEFGQGVRYEQYF.

As DNA, the CDR3 is TGTGCCAGCAGCACAGAGAGACAGGCCCCCAATGAGCAGTTCTTC. Translated: CASSTERQAPNEQFF. The chain carries TRBV7-9 and TRBJ2-1; a weak D match, TRBD1 (6 bases). V was pared by 5 bases and J by 6 bases, with 17 bases between. CDR3 length equals 15 residues. Germline CDR1 reads SEHNR; CDR2 reads FQNEAQ (reference sequence).

V gene TRBV29-1 combines with J gene TRBJ2-3, with 10 bases that match TRBD1. CDR3 size: 13 residues. With V trimmed by 5 bases and J by 4 bases, 3 bases remained unmatched. Germline V gives CDR1 SQVTM, CDR2 ANQGSEA. In nucleotides, the CDR3 is TGCAGCGTTCGGGACAGGGGACCAGATACGCAGTATTTT. Its protein product is CSVRDRGPDTQYF.

This clone has only a few counts. The rearrangement links TRBV9 to TRBJ2-1, with D possibly matching TRBD2 (5 bases). V lost 2 bases and J 0 bases, leaving 12 bases between the germline ends. There are 16 residues in the CDR3. Germline V gives CDR1 SGDLS, CDR2 YYNGEE. The CDR3 is CASSVASTSSYNEQFF. The CDR3 region has the DNA TGTGCCAGCAGCGTGGCTAGCACCAGCTCCTACAATGAGCAGTTCTTC.

This clone showed up just a few times. The rearrangement uses TRBV7-9 and TRBJ1-2; the D is unclear. The germline V gene has CDR1 SEHNR and CDR2 FQNEAQ (reference sequence). There are 14 residues in the CDR3. V lost 6 bases to trimming and J lost 6 bases, with 17 bases between them. CDR3 loop: CASRSIAGNHGYTF. CDR3 DNA: TGTGCCAGCAGGTCAATAGCGGGAAATCATGGCTACACCTTC.

This clone was counted once. The DNA of the CDR3 is TGTGCCAGTAGCCGGACGGGGTCATTGGACAATGAGCAGTTCTTC. It translates to CASSRTGSLDNEQFF. This sequence joins TRBV19 and TRBJ2-1, with a possible D match to TRBD2 (5 bases). Germline V CDR1 and CDR2: LNHDA, SQIVND (reference sequence). The length of the CDR3 is 15 residues. V was shortened by 6 bases and J by 5 bases, with 17 bases between the two germline ends.

J is TRBJ1-1 and V is TRBV9, with 7 bases fitting TRBD1. This CDR3 contains 14 residues. Trimming cost V 4 bases and J 11 bases; bases outside gene matches: 14. The germline gives CDR1 SGDLS, CDR2 YYNGEE. CDR3: CASSPHGGPGQAFF. The CDR3 DNA is TGTGCCAGCAGCCCCCACGGGGGCCCGGGACAGGCTTTCTTT.

Only a few counts were recorded for this clone. The rearrangement joins TRBV30 to TRBJ1-6, with D possibly matching TRBD1 (5 bases). V was cut by 3 bases and J by 6 bases, with 9 bases left in between. Per the germline V gene, CDR1 is GTSNPN and CDR2 is SVGIG (reference sequence). The CDR3 has 13 amino acids. The CDR3 loop reads CAWRTASNSPLHF. CDR3 in DNA: TGTGCCTGGAGGACAGCAAGTAATTCACCCCTCCACTTT.

This clone was seen a few times. The chain carries TRBV6-6 and TRBJ1-4; D is possibly TRBD1 (5 bases). V shed 6 bases and J shed 10 bases, with 21 bases lying between them. Per the germline V gene, CDR1 is MNHNY and CDR2 is SVGAGI (reference sequence). The CDR3 length is 15 residues. CDR3 sequence (DNA): TGTGCCAGCAGCTTAAATAGGTCAGGGTCGGGAAAACTGTTTTTT. Its translation: CASSLNRSGSGKLFF.

This clone was found a few times. The V gene is TRBV4-3, the J gene TRBJ1-1; 7 bases line up with TRBD1. V shed 6 bases, J shed 5 bases, and the junction held 15 bases outside the gene matches. The germline V gene encodes CDR1 LGHNA and CDR2 YSLEER. The length of the CDR3 is 16 residues. This CDR3 is CASRPTGDRTKTEAFF. The CDR3 DNA is TGCGCCAGCAGGCCAACAGGGGACAGAACGAAGACTGAAGCTTTCTTT.

The sample holds a few counts of this clone. This chain connects TRBV6-1 to TRBJ2-1; tentatively, D is TRBD1 (5 bases). Deletions cut 7 bases from V and 9 bases from J, with 10 bases between. The CDR3 loop spans 11 amino acids. Per the germline V gene, CDR1 is MNHNS and CDR2 is SASEGT. CDR3 coding DNA: TGTGCCAGCACCCCAGGGCCTGAGCAGTTCTTC. Protein sequence: CASTPGPEQFF.

This clone came up a few times. The chain is built from TRBV19 and TRBJ2-1; D is possibly TRBD1 (6 bases). V was clipped by 6 bases and J by 4 bases, with 13 bases between them. The germline V gene encodes CDR1 LNHDA and CDR2 SQIVND (reference sequence). CDR3 length: 14 residues. As DNA, the CDR3 is TGTGCCAGTAGGCATACAGGGACATACAATGAGCAGTTCTTC. Translating it yields CASRHTGTYNEQFF.

The V call is TRBV5-1, the J call TRBJ2-7, with D possibly TRBD1 on 6 matching bases. This CDR3 contains 14 residues. The germline V and J ends were trimmed by 0 bases and 3 bases, with 10 bases remaining between them. Germline V gene data show CDR1 as SGHRS and CDR2 as YFSETQ. CDR3 sequence reads: CASSLEGVGYEQYF. In nucleotides, the CDR3 is TGCGCCAGCAGCTTGGAGGGGGTGGGCTACGAGCAGTACTTC.

This clone turned up a few times. The V and J genes are TRBV29-1 and TRBJ2-1; TRBD1 aligns across 8 bases. The CDR3 consists of 16 residues. V gave up 1 base and J gave up 4 bases; unmatched junction bases: 9. From germline, CDR1 is SQVTM and CDR2 ANQGSEA. The CDR3 DNA is TGCAGCGTTGAAGCGGCCAGGGGGCAGATATACAATGAGCAGTTCTTC. It is translated as CSVEAARGQIYNEQFF.

This clone has just a few counts. This chain connects TRBV27 to TRBJ1-6, with 7 nucleotides matching TRBD1. Germline-derived CDR1 and CDR2 are MNHEY and SMNVEV (reference sequence). The V gene end was trimmed by 5 bases and the J gene end by 10 bases; junction bases not matched to a gene: 8. The CDR3 runs 14 residues. This CDR3 is CASSNDRVGSPLHF. The CDR3 nucleotides are TGTGCCAGCAGTAACGACAGGGTTGGGTCACCCCTCCACTTT.

This clone was picked up a small number of times. The chain recombines TRBV7-9 with TRBJ2-5; 9 bases agree with TRBD1. With V trimmed by 6 bases and J by 5 bases, 4 bases remained unmatched. Germline V gives CDR1 SEHNR, CDR2 FQNEAQ (reference sequence). The CDR3 contains 13 residues. CDR3 bases: TGTGCCAGCAGTCTACAGGGGGCGGAGACCCAGTACTTC. Encoded protein: CASSLQGAETQYF.

The chain links TRBV19 to TRBJ1-1; 11 bases are a match to TRBD1. V shed 1 base, J shed 4 bases, and the junction held 8 bases outside the gene matches. Germline V gene sequence: CDR1 LNHDA, CDR2 SQIVND (reference sequence). The CDR3 has 17 amino acids. The CDR3 region is CASSIGTGGVGSTEAFF. In DNA, the CDR3 is TGTGCCAGTAGTATAGGGACAGGGGGCGTTGGAAGCACTGAAGCTTTCTTT.

The chain couples TRBV28 to TRBJ2-2; 8 positions agree with TRBD1. V gave up 2 bases and J gave up 14 bases; unmatched junction bases: 4. This CDR3 contains 12 residues. CDR1 MDHEN and CDR2 SYDVKM come from the germline V gene. CDR3 region: CASSLGTGSLFF. CDR3 in DNA: TGTGCCAGCAGTTTAGGGACAGGCAGTCTGTTTTTT.

The chain has TRBV4-3 and TRBJ1-5, with D uncertain. Trimming took off 1 base at V and 5 bases at J, with 9 bases between the two ends. The CDR3 runs 14 residues. Per the germline V gene, CDR1 is LGHNA and CDR2 is YSLEER. CDR3 in amino acids: CASSQVPRDQPQHF. In DNA, the CDR3 is TGCGCCAGCAGCCAAGTCCCGAGGGATCAGCCCCAGCATTTT.

This chain joins TRBV9 and TRBJ1-6, with a tentative D call TRBD1 (6 bases). V was shortened by 2 bases and J by 7 bases, with 13 bases between the two germline ends. The CDR3 totals 15 residues. The germline gives CDR1 SGDLS, CDR2 YYNGEE. DNA of the CDR3: TGTGCCAGCAGCGTTAGGACAGAGACGAATTCACCCCTCCACTTT. Protein: CASSVRTETNSPLHF.

The genes are TRBV7-8 and TRBJ2-2; no reliable D call. Trimming took 2 bases from V and 3 from J, leaving 10 bases between them. This CDR3 contains 15 residues. The germline V gene has CDR1 SGHVS and CDR2 FQNEAQ. CDR3 loop: CASSLSRTYTGELFF. CDR3 sequence (DNA): TGTGCCAGCAGCTTATCCCGCACATACACCGGGGAGCTGTTTTTT. Supplemented by reference TRBV7-8 and TRBJ2-2, the full variable domain reads GAGVSQSPRYKVAKRGQDVALRCDPISGHVSLFWYQQALGQGPEFLTYFQNEAQLDKSGLPSDRFFAERPEGSVSTLKIQRTQQEDSAVYLCASSLSRTYTGELFFGEGSRLTVL.